The present T cell receptor beta chain was sequenced within a study of blood T cell repertoires in COVID-19. The length of the CDR3 is 14 residues. The germline gives CDR1 LGHDT, CDR2 YNNKEL (reference sequence). Trimming cost V 2 bases and J 7 bases, with 12 bases left between them. Seattle-derived patients entered the study during active infection and were followed longitudinally. The authors' processing: The assay estimated nucleated cells by amplifying reference gene primers. Using immunoSEQ multiplex PCR, the repertoire was profiled, and TCRdb retains in-frame clones only, with some absent. The DNA was the basis for D and trimming; V, J and clone size are from that table. Of roughly 440,000 clones in the sample, approximately 89% were seen once. This clone turned up a few times.

This clonotype was obtained from a woman aged 45-59 years with COVID-19, enrolled during active disease. The genes are TRBV3-1 (or the pseudogene TRBV3-2) and TRBJ1-5; tentative D call: TRBD1 (6 bases). The sequenced sample consisted of peripheral blood. As DNA, the CDR3 is TGTGCCAGCAGCCAAAACGGACAGAACCAGCCCCAGCATTTT. This gives the protein CASSQNGQNQPQHF.